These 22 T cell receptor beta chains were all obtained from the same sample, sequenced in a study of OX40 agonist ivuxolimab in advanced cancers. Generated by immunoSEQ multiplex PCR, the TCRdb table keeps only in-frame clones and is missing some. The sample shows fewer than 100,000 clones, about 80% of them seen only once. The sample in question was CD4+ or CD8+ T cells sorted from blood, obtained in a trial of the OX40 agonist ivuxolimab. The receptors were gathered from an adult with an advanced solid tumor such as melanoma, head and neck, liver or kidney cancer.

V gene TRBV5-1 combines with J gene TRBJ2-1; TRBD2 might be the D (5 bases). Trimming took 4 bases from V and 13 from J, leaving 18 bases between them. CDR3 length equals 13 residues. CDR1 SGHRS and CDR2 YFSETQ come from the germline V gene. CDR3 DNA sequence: TGCGCCAGCAGCCAGGTTCCGAGAGGGCGTCAGTTCTTC. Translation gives CASSQVPRGRQFF.

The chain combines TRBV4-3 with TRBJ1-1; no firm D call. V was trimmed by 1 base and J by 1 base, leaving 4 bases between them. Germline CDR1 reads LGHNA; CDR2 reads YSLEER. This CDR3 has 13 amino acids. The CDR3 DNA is TGCGCCAGCAGCCAAGTGCCGAACACTGAAGCTTTCTTT. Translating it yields CASSQVPNTEAFF.

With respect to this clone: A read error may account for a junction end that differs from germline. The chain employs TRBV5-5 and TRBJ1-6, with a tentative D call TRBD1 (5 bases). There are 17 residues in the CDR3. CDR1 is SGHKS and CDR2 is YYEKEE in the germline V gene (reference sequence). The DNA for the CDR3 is TGCGCCAGCAGCCAGGGTGCTTATAGGGACGGAGGTTCACCCCTCCACTTT. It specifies CASSQGAYRDGGSPLHF.

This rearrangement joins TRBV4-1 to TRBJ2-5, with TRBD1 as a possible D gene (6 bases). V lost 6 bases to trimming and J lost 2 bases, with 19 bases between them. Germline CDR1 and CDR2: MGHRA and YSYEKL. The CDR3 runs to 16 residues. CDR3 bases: TGCGCCAGCAGACCAGACGTAGGGCAGGGGCAAGAGACCCAGTACTTC. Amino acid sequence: CASRPDVGQGQETQYF.

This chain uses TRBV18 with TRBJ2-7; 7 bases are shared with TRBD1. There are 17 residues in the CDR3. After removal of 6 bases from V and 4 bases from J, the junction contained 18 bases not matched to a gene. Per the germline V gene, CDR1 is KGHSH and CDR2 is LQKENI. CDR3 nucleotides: TGTGCCAGCTCCTCGAGGGGCACGAGACAGGGCTCATACGAGCAGTACTTC. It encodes CASSSRGTRQGSYEQYF.

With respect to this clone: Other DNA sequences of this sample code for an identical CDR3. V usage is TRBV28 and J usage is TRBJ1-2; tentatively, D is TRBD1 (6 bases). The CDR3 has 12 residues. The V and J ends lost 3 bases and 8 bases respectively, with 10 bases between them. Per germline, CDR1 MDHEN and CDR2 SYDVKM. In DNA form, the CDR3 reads TGTGCCAGCAGTTTGCTAGGGGGAGGCTACACCTTC. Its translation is CASSLLGGGYTF.

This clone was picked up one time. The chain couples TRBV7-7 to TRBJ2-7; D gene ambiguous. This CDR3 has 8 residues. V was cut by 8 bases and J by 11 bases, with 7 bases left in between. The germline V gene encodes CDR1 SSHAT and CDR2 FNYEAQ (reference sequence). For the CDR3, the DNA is TGTGCCAGCTTAGGTGAGTACTTC. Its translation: CASLGEYF. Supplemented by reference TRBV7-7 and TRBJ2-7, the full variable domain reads GAGVSQSPRYKVTKRGQDVTLRCDPISSHATLYWYQQALGQGPEFLTYFNYEAQPDKSGLPSDRFSAERPEGSISTLTIQRTEQRDSAMYRCASLGEYFGPGTRLTVT.

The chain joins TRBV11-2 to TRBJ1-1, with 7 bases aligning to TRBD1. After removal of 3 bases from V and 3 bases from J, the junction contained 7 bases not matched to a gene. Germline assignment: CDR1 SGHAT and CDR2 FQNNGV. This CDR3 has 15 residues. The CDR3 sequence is CASSFRRQGDTEAFF. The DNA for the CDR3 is TGTGCCAGCAGCTTTAGGAGACAGGGTGACACTGAAGCTTTCTTT.

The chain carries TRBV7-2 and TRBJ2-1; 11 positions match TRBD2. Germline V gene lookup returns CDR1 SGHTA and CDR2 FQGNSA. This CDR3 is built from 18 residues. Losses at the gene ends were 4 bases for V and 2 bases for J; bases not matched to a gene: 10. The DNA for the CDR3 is TGTGCCAGCAGCTCTAGACGGCTAGCGGGAGGTACCTACAATGAGCAGTTCTTC. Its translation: CASSSRRLAGGTYNEQFF.

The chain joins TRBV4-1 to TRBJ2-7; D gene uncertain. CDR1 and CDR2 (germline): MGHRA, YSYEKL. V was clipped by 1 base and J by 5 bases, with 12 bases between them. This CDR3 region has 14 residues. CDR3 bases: TGCGCCAGCAGCCAAGCATCCAGGCTCGACGAGCAGTACTTC. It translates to CASSQASRLDEQYF.

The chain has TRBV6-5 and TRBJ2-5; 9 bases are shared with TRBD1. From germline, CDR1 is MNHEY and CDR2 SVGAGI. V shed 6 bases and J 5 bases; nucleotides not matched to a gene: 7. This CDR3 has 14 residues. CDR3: CASSPGTGRETQYF. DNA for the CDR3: TGTGCCAGCAGCCCCGGGACAGGGAGGGAGACCCAGTACTTC.

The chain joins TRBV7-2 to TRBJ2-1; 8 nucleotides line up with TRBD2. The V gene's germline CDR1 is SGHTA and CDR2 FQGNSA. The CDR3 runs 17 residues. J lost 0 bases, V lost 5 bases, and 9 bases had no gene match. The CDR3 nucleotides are TGTGCCAGCAGCCCGGGGGGGTTTATAAGCTCCTACAATGAGCAGTTCTTC. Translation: CASSPGGFISSYNEQFF.

In DNA, the CDR3 is TGCGCCAGCAGCTTGGCCGGGACGGTTTCTAACTATGGCTACACCTTC. This encodes CASSLAGTVSNYGYTF. The chain has TRBV5-1 and TRBJ1-2, with D possibly TRBD1 on 5 matching bases. The germline gives CDR1 SGHRS, CDR2 YFSETQ. V dropped 0 bases and J dropped 0 bases, with 12 bases sitting between them. The CDR3 spans 16 residues.

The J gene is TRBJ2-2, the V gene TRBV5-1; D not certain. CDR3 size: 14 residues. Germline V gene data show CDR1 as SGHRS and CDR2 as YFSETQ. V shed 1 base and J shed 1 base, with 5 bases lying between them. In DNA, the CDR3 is TGCGCCAGCAGCTTGAACCTGAACACCGGGGAGCTGTTTTTT. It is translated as CASSLNLNTGELFF.

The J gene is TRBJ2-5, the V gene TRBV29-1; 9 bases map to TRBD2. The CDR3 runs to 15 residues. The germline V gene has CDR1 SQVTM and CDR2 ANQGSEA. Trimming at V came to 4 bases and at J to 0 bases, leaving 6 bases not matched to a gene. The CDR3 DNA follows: TGCAGCGTTGGAGCTAGCGGGGTATACCAAGAGACCCAGTACTTC. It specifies CSVGASGVYQETQYF.

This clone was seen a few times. This chain's CDR3 is CAISGPGAYEQYF. The CDR3, as DNA: TGTGCCATCAGTGGACCGGGAGCCTACGAGCAGTACTTC. The chain combines TRBV10-3 with TRBJ2-7, with a possible D match to TRBD2 (6 bases). This CDR3 is 13 amino acids long. From germline, CDR1 is ENHRY and CDR2 SYGVKD. V was shortened by 4 bases and J by 2 bases, with 9 bases between the two germline ends.

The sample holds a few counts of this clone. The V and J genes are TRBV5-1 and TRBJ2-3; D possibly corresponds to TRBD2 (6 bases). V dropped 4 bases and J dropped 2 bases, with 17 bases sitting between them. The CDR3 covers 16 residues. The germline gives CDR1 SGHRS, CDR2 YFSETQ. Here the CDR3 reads CASSPFGGKITDTQYF. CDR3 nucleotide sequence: TGCGCCAGCAGCCCTTTTGGGGGGAAGATCACAGATACGCAGTATTTT.

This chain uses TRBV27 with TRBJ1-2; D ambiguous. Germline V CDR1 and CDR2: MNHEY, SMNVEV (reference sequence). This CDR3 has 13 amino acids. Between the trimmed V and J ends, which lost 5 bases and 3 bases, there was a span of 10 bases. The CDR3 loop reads CASSPEGHYGYTF. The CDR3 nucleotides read TGTGCCAGCAGTCCCGAGGGCCACTATGGCTACACCTTC.

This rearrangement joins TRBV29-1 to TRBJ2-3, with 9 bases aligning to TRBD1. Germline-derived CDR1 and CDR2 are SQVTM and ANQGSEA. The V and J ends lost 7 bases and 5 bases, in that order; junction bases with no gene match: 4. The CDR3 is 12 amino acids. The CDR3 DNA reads TGCAGCGGGGACAGGGCGGAAGATACGCAGTATTTT. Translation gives CSGDRAEDTQYF.

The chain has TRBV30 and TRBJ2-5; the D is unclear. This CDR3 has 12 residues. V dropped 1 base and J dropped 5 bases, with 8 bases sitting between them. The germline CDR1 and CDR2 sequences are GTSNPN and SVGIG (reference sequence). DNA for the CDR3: TGTGCCTGGAGTGGACTCTCGGAGACCCAGTACTTC. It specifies CAWSGLSETQYF.

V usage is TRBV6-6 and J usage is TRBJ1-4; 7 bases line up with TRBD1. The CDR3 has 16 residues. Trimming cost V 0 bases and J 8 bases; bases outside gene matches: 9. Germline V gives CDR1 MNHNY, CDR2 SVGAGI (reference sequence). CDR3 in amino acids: CASSYSSPRTGEKLFF. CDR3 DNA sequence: TGTGCCAGCAGTTACTCGTCCCCCCGGACAGGCGAAAAACTGTTTTTT.

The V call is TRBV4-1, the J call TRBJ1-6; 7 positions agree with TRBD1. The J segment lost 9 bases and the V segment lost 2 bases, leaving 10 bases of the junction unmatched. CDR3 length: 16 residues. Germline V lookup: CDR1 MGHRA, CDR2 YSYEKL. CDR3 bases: TGCGCCAGCAGCCAAACGACAGGGACCCTTACTTCACCCCTCCACTTT. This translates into CASSQTTGTLTSPLHF.